This TCR beta chain was captured by sequencing in a study of T cell responses to AZD1222 COVID-19 vaccine. Deletions cut 5 bases from V and 2 bases from J, with 15 bases between. This CDR3 is built from 15 residues. Germline lookup yields CDR1 MDHEN and CDR2 SYDVKM. Regarding this clone: Its target is not known.

Profiling relied on immunoSEQ multiplex PCR, and the TCRdb table lists in-frame clones only, not all of them. The sample lists fewer than 120,000 clones; 70% to 90% were seen once. Whole-study results and caveats: Most donors were white British, females outnumbered males, and clonal diversity was possibly underestimated. Among those given AZD1222, only six were seropositive at baseline. The span of vaccine-associated CD4 TCRs extended across spike, with dominance at 160-218 and 743-854.

The sequence was obtained from an adult in good health. V gene TRBV28 combines with J gene TRBJ1-2, with D unclear. The source was peripheral blood, collected on day 0 of AZD1222 vaccination. Here the CDR3 DNA reads TGTGCCAGCAGTCGTCGACGGCTGGGAAACTATGGCTACACCTTC. This translates into CASSRRRLGNYGYTF.